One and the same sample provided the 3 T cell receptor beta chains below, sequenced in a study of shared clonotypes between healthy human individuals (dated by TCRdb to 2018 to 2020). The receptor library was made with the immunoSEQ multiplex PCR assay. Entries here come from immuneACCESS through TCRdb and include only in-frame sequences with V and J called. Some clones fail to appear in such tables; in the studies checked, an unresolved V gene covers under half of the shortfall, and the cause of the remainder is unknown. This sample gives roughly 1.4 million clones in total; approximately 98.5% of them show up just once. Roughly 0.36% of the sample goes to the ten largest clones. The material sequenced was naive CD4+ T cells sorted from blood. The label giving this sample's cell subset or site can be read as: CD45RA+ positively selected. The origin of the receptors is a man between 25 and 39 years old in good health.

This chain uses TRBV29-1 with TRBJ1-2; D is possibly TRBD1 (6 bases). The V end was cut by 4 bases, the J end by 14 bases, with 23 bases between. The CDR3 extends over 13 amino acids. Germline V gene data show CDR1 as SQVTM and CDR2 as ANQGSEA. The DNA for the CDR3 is TGCAGCGTTGTTCTCTGGCCAGGGGAAGATCGGACCTTC. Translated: CSVVLWPGEDRTF.

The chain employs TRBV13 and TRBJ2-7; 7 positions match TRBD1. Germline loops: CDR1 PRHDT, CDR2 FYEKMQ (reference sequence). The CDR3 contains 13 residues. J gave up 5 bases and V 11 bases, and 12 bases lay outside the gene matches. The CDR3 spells CASFTRGSNEQYF. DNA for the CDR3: TGTGCCTCCTTCACCAGGGGGAGCAACGAGCAGTACTTC. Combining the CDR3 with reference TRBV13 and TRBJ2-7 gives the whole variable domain AAGVIQSPRHLIKEKRETATLKCYPIPRHDTVYWYQQGPGQDPQFLISFYEKMQSDKGSIPDRFSAQQFSDYHSELNMSSLELGDSALYFCASFTRGSNEQYFGPGTRLTVT.

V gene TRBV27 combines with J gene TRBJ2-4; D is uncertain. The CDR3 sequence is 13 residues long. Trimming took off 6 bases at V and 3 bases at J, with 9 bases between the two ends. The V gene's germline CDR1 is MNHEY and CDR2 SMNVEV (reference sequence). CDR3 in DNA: TGTGCCAGCAGAATGACCAACAAAAACATTCAGTACTTC. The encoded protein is CASRMTNKNIQYF.